The rows below give T cell receptor beta chains drawn from one sample of a study of cytomegalovirus exposure and HLA in healthy donors. Repertoires were generated with immunoSEQ multiplex PCR, while TCRdb's copy carries only in-frame clones and drops some. The table includes 90,000 to 130,000 clones, 65% to 75% detected once. Sequencing was carried out using PBMCs. These TCRs come from a man younger than 45 in good health and CMV-seropositive. Each CDR3 is given with its conserved first and last residue. The D gene is left open where the match is weak. Rows may omit the clone size; those that give it use once, few, many or a size class.

TRBV15	15	TRBJ1-3	NA	NA	TGTGCCACCAGCAGAGAGTTGGCGGTAGGGGACACCATATATTTT	CATSRELAVGDTIYF
TRBV7-6	12	TRBJ2-3	NA	NA	TGTGCCAGCAGCTCACCAGGGAATACGCAGTATTTT	CASSSPGNTQYF
TRBV29-1	11	TRBJ1-2	NA	NA	TGCAGCGCCCGACAGAACTATGGCTACACCTTC	CSARQNYGYTF
TRBV5-4	15	TRBJ1-2	NA	TRBD1	TGTGCCAGCAGGTTGGGACAGGGGGCCGTCTATGGCTACACCTTC	CASRLGQGAVYGYTF
TRBV7-2	18	TRBJ1-5	NA	TRBD1	TGTGCCAGCAGCTTAGATACCAGGGGGGCTTCCGGCAATCAGCCCCAGCATTTT	CASSLDTRGASGNQPQHF
TRBV5-1	15	TRBJ2-3	NA	NA	TGCGCCAGCAGCCCCCTCCCTGGGGGCCCGAATACGCAGTATTTT	CASSPLPGGPNTQYF
TRBV5-1	15	TRBJ2-5	few	NA	TGCGCCAGCAGCTTGGCCTCCGGGGAGCAAGAGACCCAGTACTTC	CASSLASGEQETQYF
TRBV7-2	13	TRBJ2-5	once	NA	TGTGCCAGCAGCCGTACAGCACAAGAGACCCAGTACTTC	CASSRTAQETQYF
TRBV29-1	15	TRBJ2-3	once	TRBD2	TGCAGCGTGTCGACTAGCGGGGGGAACACAGATACGCAGTATTTT	CSVSTSGGNTDTQYF
TRBV7-9	16	TRBJ2-3	NA	NA	TGTGCCAGCAGCTTAGGGCGGGTCAGGGGAGCAGATACGCAGTATTTT	CASSLGRVRGADTQYF
TRBV2	12	TRBJ2-7	NA	NA	TGTGCCAGCAGTGTCGGGACACCAGTGCAGTACTTC	CASSVGTPVQYF
TRBV5-1	14	TRBJ2-1	few	NA	TGCGCCAGCAGCTTGTTCGGCAGGGTCAATGAGCAGTTCTTC	CASSLFGRVNEQFF
TRBV7-2	16	TRBJ1-1	NA	TRBD1	TGTGCCAGCAGCGCTCGGACAGGGTGGGGGTACACTGAAGCTTTCTTT	CASSARTGWGYTEAFF
TRBV9	16	TRBJ2-3	NA	TRBD2	TGTGCCAGCAGCGTAGGGGATCTAGCGGGCACAGATACGCAGTATTTT	CASSVGDLAGTDTQYF
TRBV7-2	14	TRBJ2-5	NA	TRBD2	TGTGCCAGCAGGCTAGCGGGGGACAAAGAGACCCAGTACTTC	CASRLAGDKETQYF
TRBV6-5	16	TRBJ2-4	once	NA	TGTGCCAGCAGTTACGCTGGAGACCTAGCCAAAAACATTCAGTACTTC	CASSYAGDLAKNIQYF
TRBV2	14	TRBJ1-5	once	NA	TGTGCCAGCAGTGTTCGGGGGAGCAATCAGCCCCAGCATTTT	CASSVRGSNQPQHF
TRBV14	12	TRBJ1-2	NA	NA	TGTGCCAGCAGCCAAGCGAACTATGGCTACACCTTC	CASSQANYGYTF
TRBV6-5	15	TRBJ2-7	NA	TRBD1	TGTGCCAGCAGTGCCCCCGGCCAGGGGGCCCACGAGCAGTACTTC	CASSAPGQGAHEQYF
TRBV30	12	TRBJ2-3	NA	NA	TGTGCCGGGGGGGGGCAGGAGGATACGCAGTATTTT	CAGGGQEDTQYF
TRBV5-5	15	TRBJ2-4	few	NA	TGTGCCAGCAGCTGGACAGGGAGGGAAACGGACATTCAGTACTTC	CASSWTGRETDIQYF
TRBV4-1	16	TRBJ2-3	NA	TRBD2	TGCGCCAGCAGCCAAGGCGGCGGGGGGGCCCAACATACGCAGTATTTT	CASSQGGGGAQHTQYF
TRBV4-3	14	TRBJ2-7	NA	NA	TGCGCCAGCAGCTCAAGGGACACTTCCTACGAGCAGTACTTC	CASSSRDTSYEQYF
TRBV7-9	13	TRBJ2-5	NA	TRBD2	TGTGCCAGCAGGCCTAGCGGGGGAGAGACCCAGTACTTC	CASRPSGGETQYF
TRBV4-3	16	TRBJ1-3	NA	NA	TGCGCCAGCTCACCCACAGCGCCAGGGTCTGGAAACACCATATATTTT	CASSPTAPGSGNTIYF
TRBV6-5	13	TRBJ2-2	NA	TRBD1	TGTGCCAGCAGTGACAGGGTCCCCGGGGAGCTGTTTTTT	CASSDRVPGELFF
TRBV2	13	TRBJ2-1	NA	NA	TGTGCCAGCAGTGCCGGGACCTACAATGAGCAGTTCTTC	CASSAGTYNEQFF
TRBV6-5	15	TRBJ2-3	once	NA	TGTGCCAGCAGTTACAGTGGTAATCCCAGGGATACGCAGTATTTT	CASSYSGNPRDTQYF
TRBV7-9	17	TRBJ1-1	NA	TRBD1	TGTGCCAGCAGCTCCGGGAGGCAGGGGGCAATGAACACTGAAGCTTTCTTT	CASSSGRQGAMNTEAFF
TRBV4-3	14	TRBJ1-1	NA	NA	TGCGCCAGCAGGCTGAGCCGGGGTGACACTGAAGCTTTCTTT	CASRLSRGDTEAFF
TRBV9	16	TRBJ2-3	NA	NA	TGTGCCAGCAGCGTCGAGACGCGGGGGCTCACAGATACGCAGTATTTT	CASSVETRGLTDTQYF
TRBV7-9	17	TRBJ1-5	once	NA	TGTGCCAGCAGCTGGCGGGAGAGGAGTATCGGCAATCAGCCCCAGCATTTT	CASSWRERSIGNQPQHF
TRBV10-2	13	TRBJ2-1	NA	NA	TGCGCCAGCAGGGCAGGGAAGGACAATGAGCAGTTCTTC	CASRAGKDNEQFF
TRBV9	15	TRBJ2-3	NA	NA	TGTGCCAGCAGCCCAGGGGAGGGCGGCCCAGATACGCAGTATTTT	CASSPGEGGPDTQYF
TRBV6-1	14	TRBJ1-3	few	NA	TGTGCCAGCAGTTGGGCAGACTCTGGAAACACCATATATTTT	CASSWADSGNTIYF
TRBV13	16	TRBJ1-5	NA	NA	TGTGCCAGCAGCTTAGGCCGGGGGGGCGGCAATCAGCCCCAGCATTTT	CASSLGRGGGNQPQHF
TRBV5-5	15	TRBJ2-1	NA	TRBD1	TGTGCCAGCAGCCCTCAGGGACAGGGTTACAATGAGCAGTTCTTC	CASSPQGQGYNEQFF
TRBV25-1	17	TRBJ2-3	NA	TRBD2	TGTGCCAGCAGTGAAAGACTACTAGCGGCCTCGGGAGATACGCAGTATTTT	CASSERLLAASGDTQYF
TRBV5-6	15	TRBJ2-7	NA	TRBD1	TGTGCCAGCAGCTTCGAAGTCAGGGGGCTCGACGAGCAGTACTTC	CASSFEVRGLDEQYF
TRBV5-4	14	TRBJ1-2	NA	NA	TGTGCCAGCAGCTTTGGGCGGGGGGCAACGGGCTACACCTTC	CASSFGRGATGYTF
TRBV19	14	TRBJ1-2	NA	NA	TGTGCCAGAATACGGGAGGCCGGGGCGTATGGCTACACCTTC	CARIREAGAYGYTF
TRBV19	13	TRBJ2-5	few	TRBD1	TGTGCCAGTAGTGAAGGACAGGGAGGGACCCAGTACTTC	CASSEGQGGTQYF
TRBV10-3	12	TRBJ1-5	few	TRBD1	TGTGCCATCAGGACAGGGGATCAGCCCCAGCATTTT	CAIRTGDQPQHF
TRBV11-2	13	TRBJ2-1	NA	TRBD2	TGTGCCAGCAGCTTAGTGCGGGGGGGTGAGCAGTTCTTC	CASSLVRGGEQFF
TRBV9	17	TRBJ2-1	NA	NA	TGTGCCAGCAGCCCTGCTTTGGGGGGTTCGTATGTCAATGAGCAGTTCTTC	CASSPALGGSYVNEQFF
TRBV11-3	12	TRBJ2-1	NA	NA	TGTGCCAGCAGCTTCCGCGGTGATGAGCAGTTCTTC	CASSFRGDEQFF
TRBV5-4	16	TRBJ2-1	NA	TRBD1	TGTGCCAGCAGCAAGGGGACAGGGGACCCCTACAATGAGCAGTTCTTC	CASSKGTGDPYNEQFF
TRBV11-2	14	TRBJ1-1	NA	NA	TGTGCCAGCAGCTTAGCCCCATTGAGCACTGAAGCTTTCTTT	CASSLAPLSTEAFF
TRBV15	17	TRBJ2-5	NA	NA	TGTGCCACCAGCACCGAAAGGGGTACACAGGGACAAGAGACCCAGTACTTC	CATSTERGTQGQETQYF